A single sample gave rise to the 17 T cell receptor beta chains below, sequenced in a study of T cell changes during pregnancy in multiple sclerosis. TCRdb's copy holds only in-frame clones and misses some; the assay was immunoSEQ multiplex PCR. The sample has about 100,000 clones; approximately 90% are singletons. The material sequenced was peripheral blood, taken after pregnancy. The receptors were gathered from a female donor with multiple sclerosis, enrolled in a pregnancy study.

The V gene is TRBV11-3, the J gene TRBJ1-1; D is ambiguous. V lost 1 base, J lost 3 bases, and 12 bases lay in between. Germline lookup yields CDR1 SGHNT and CDR2 YENEEA. CDR3 length: 15 residues. The CDR3 sequence: CASSLAGRRYTEAFF. The DNA of the CDR3 is TGTGCCAGCAGCTTAGCAGGTCGGAGGTACACTGAAGCTTTCTTT.

The gene calls are TRBV19 and TRBJ2-2; 9 nucleotides line up with TRBD2. V dropped 3 bases and J dropped 4; count of bases not matched to a gene: 6. This CDR3 region has 16 residues. Per germline, CDR1 LNHDA and CDR2 SQIVND (reference sequence). The CDR3 loop reads CASSMWSGGSTGELFF. The CDR3 bases are TGTGCCAGTAGTATGTGGAGCGGGGGGAGCACCGGGGAGCTGTTTTTT.

V usage is TRBV5-6 and J usage is TRBJ2-7; 12 nucleotides agree with TRBD2. The CDR3 runs 15 residues. Losses at the gene ends were 4 bases for V and 2 bases for J; bases not matched to a gene: 4. Germline-derived CDR1 and CDR2 are SGHDT and YYEEEE. This chain's CDR3 is CASSPGLAGPYEQYF. CDR3 nucleotide sequence: TGTGCCAGCAGCCCCGGACTAGCGGGACCCTACGAGCAGTACTTC. The full variable domain, with the rest looked up from reference TRBV5-6 and TRBJ2-7, is DAGVTQSPTHLIKTRGQQVTLRCSPKSGHDTVSWYQQALGQGPQFIFQYYEEEERQRGNFPDRFSGHQFPNYSSELNVNALLLGDSALYLCASSPGLAGPYEQYFGPGTRLTVT.

The V call is TRBV5-5, the J call TRBJ1-4; no clear D. The CDR3 covers 11 residues. Between the trimmed V and J ends, which lost 3 bases and 5 bases, there was a span of 2 bases. Germline V lookup: CDR1 SGHKS, CDR2 YYEKEE (reference sequence). The CDR3 loop is CASSSNEKLFF. CDR3 in DNA: TGTGCCAGCAGCTCAAATGAAAAACTGTTTTTT.

The rearrangement uses TRBV4-1 and TRBJ1-4; weak D call: TRBD1 (5 bases). The germline V gene has CDR1 MGHRA and CDR2 YSYEKL. V was clipped by 2 bases and J by 6 bases, with 13 bases between them. CDR3 length: 15 amino acids. The CDR3 DNA follows: TGCGCCAGCAGCCAAATACAGGTCTTGGATGAAAAACTGTTTTTT. As protein: CASSQIQVLDEKLFF.

This sequence joins TRBV4-3 and TRBJ1-4; D call uncertain. The CDR3 loop spans 15 amino acids. The V and J ends lost 0 bases and 9 bases respectively, with 14 bases between them. CDR1 and CDR2 (germline): LGHNA, YSLEER. The CDR3 DNA is TGCGCCAGCAGCCAAGATTCGGGAGTCGGGAAAAAACTGTTTTTT. This codes for CASSQDSGVGKKLFF.

This chain uses TRBV7-8 with TRBJ1-4, with no clear D. V was clipped by 1 base and J by 7 bases, with 10 bases between them. The CDR3 consists of 14 residues. Germline V CDR1 and CDR2: SGHVS, FQNEAQ. CDR3 nucleotides: TGTGCCAGCAGCTTAGTGGTTCGCGGTGAAAAACTGTTTTTT. As protein: CASSLVVRGEKLFF.

J is TRBJ2-7 and V is TRBV28; 7 bases fit TRBD1. The junction had 12 bases not matched to a gene; V was cut back by 3 bases and J by 7 bases. Germline lookup yields CDR1 MDHEN and CDR2 SYDVKM. This CDR3 is built from 15 residues. The CDR3 region has the DNA TGTGCCAGCAGTTTCCCCCGGACAGGCTCTGAAGAGCAGTACTTC. It codes for CASSFPRTGSEEQYF.

This chain links TRBV28 with TRBJ1-4, with D maybe TRBD1 (6 bases). The CDR3 is 14 amino acids. Between the trimmed V and J ends, which lost 7 bases and 6 bases, there was a span of 15 bases. Germline V CDR1 and CDR2: MDHEN, SYDVKM. The CDR3 DNA follows: TGTGCCAGCACCCCCGGGGGGGCTGATGAAAAACTGTTTTTT. Translated, it gives CASTPGGADEKLFF.

This clone was counted a few times. The chain has TRBV5-1 and TRBJ1-2; D might be TRBD1 (5 bases). The CDR3 spans 11 residues. CDR1 and CDR2 (germline): SGHRS, YFSETQ. Trimming removed 2 bases at V and 14 bases at J, with 13 bases between. CDR3 DNA: TGCGCCAGCAGCTTCGCAAGGGGAAGGACCTTC. Protein: CASSFARGRTF.

The rearrangement links TRBV6-5 to TRBJ2-3; 7 bases align to TRBD2. CDR3 size: 15 residues. With 2 bases clipped from V and 6 bases from J, the junction kept 8 bases outside the gene matches. CDR1 MNHEY and CDR2 SVGAGI come from the germline V gene. This CDR3 is CASSYRAGATDTQYF. CDR3 nucleotides: TGTGCCAGCAGTTACCGGGCGGGAGCGACGGATACGCAGTATTTT.

This clone occurred once. The rearrangement uses TRBV4-3 and TRBJ1-1; maybe TRBD1 (6 bases). CDR3 size: 14 residues. Trimming removed 0 bases from V and 11 bases from J, with 16 bases in between. Germline values: CDR1 LGHNA, CDR2 YSLEER. The CDR3 region has the DNA TGCGCCAGCAGCCAAGAGTTGAGATGGGACATTGCTTTCTTT. This translates into CASSQELRWDIAFF.

The count of this clone is one. This chain links TRBV2 with TRBJ2-7; D is ambiguous. V was trimmed by 1 base and J by 0 bases, leaving 7 bases between them. This CDR3 region has 14 residues. Germline CDR1 SNHLY, CDR2 FYNNEI. The CDR3 region is CASSEVRLSYEQYF. CDR3 in DNA: TGTGCCAGCAGTGAAGTCAGACTCTCCTACGAGCAGTACTTC.

The chain joins TRBV9 to TRBJ2-1; TRBD2 aligns across 11 bases. Germline V gene lookup returns CDR1 SGDLS and CDR2 YYNGEE. The J segment lost 7 bases and the V segment lost 0 bases, leaving 6 bases of the junction unmatched. This CDR3 contains 16 residues. CDR3 sequence reads: CASSVETSGINNEQFF. The DNA of the CDR3 is TGTGCCAGCAGCGTAGAGACTAGCGGGATAAATAATGAGCAGTTCTTC. The full variable domain, its missing parts supplied by reference TRBV9 and TRBJ2-1, is DSGVTQTPKHLITATGQRVTLRCSPRSGDLSVYWYQQSLDQGLQFLIQYYNGEERAKGNILERFSAQQFPDLHSELNLSSLELGDSALYFCASSVETSGINNEQFFGPGTRLTVL.

This chain uses TRBV6-5 with TRBJ1-5; D possibly corresponds to TRBD1 (6 bases). Germline CDR1 is MNHEY and CDR2 is SVGAGI. The V end was cut by 2 bases, the J end by 0 bases, with 8 bases between. There are 15 residues in the CDR3. This CDR3 reads CASSYGGNSNQPQHF. CDR3 nucleotides: TGTGCCAGCAGTTACGGGGGCAATAGCAATCAGCCCCAGCATTTT.

The CDR3 reads CAWTTMGDRGQDEQFF. Written as DNA, the CDR3 is TGTGCCTGGACCACCATGGGGGACAGGGGGCAGGATGAGCAGTTCTTC. This chain joins TRBV30 and TRBJ2-1, with 12 bases identical to TRBD1. CDR1 and CDR2 from the germline V gene are GTSNPN and SVGIG (reference sequence). The CDR3 loop spans 16 amino acids. Unmatched junction bases numbered 12, after V lost 4 bases and J lost 8 bases.

The V and J genes are TRBV6-5 and TRBJ1-2, with D unclear. The CDR3 contains 14 residues. Germline values: CDR1 MNHEY, CDR2 SVGAGI. V lost 0 bases to trimming and J lost 3 bases, with 8 bases between them. The CDR3 nucleotides read TGTGCCAGCAGTTACTCATCCCGAGACTATGGCTACACCTTC. It yields the protein CASSYSSRDYGYTF.